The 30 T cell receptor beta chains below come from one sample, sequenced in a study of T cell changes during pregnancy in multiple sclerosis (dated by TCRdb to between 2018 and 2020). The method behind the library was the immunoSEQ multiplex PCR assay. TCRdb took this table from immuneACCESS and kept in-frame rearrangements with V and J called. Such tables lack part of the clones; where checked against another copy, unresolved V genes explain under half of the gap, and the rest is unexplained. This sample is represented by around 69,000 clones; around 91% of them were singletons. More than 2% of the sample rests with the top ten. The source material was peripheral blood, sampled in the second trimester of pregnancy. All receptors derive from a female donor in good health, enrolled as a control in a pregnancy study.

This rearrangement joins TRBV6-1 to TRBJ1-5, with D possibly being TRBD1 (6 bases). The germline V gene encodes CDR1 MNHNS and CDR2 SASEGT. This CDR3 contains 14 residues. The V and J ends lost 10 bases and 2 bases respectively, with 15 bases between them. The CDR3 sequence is CATTKGGGNQPQHF. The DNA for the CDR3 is TGTGCCACCACAAAGGGGGGGGGCAATCAGCCCCAGCATTTT.

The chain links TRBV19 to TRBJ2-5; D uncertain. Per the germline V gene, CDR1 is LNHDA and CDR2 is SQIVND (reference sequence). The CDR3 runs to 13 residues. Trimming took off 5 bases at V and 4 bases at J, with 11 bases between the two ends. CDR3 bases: TGTGCCAGTAGTGTAAACAGAAGAGAGACCCAGTACTTC. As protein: CASSVNRRETQYF.

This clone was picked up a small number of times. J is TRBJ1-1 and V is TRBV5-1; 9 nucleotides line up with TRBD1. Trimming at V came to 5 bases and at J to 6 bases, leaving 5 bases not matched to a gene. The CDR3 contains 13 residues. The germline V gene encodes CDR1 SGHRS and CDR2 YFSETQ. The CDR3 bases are TGCGCCAGCAGAATTCGACAGGGGGCTGAAGCTTTCTTT. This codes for CASRIRQGAEAFF.

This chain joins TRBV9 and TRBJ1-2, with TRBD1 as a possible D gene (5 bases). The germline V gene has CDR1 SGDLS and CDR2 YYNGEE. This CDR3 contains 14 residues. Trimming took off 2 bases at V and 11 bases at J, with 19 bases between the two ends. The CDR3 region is CASSVPQQEEKYTF. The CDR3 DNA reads TGTGCCAGCAGCGTGCCCCAACAGGAAGAAAAATACACCTTC.

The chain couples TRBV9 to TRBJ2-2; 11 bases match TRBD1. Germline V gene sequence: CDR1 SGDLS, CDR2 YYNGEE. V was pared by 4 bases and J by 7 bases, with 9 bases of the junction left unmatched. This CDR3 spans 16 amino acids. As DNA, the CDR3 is TGTGCCAGCAGCCTACTAGGACAGGGGGCGTTCGGGGAGCTGTTTTTT. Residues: CASSLLGQGAFGELFF.

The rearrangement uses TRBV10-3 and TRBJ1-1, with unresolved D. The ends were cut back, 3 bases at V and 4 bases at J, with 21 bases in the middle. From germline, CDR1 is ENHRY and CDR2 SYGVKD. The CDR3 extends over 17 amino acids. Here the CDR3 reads CAISDWGFGERATEAFF. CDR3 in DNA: TGTGCCATCAGTGATTGGGGATTCGGGGAGAGGGCCACTGAAGCTTTCTTT.

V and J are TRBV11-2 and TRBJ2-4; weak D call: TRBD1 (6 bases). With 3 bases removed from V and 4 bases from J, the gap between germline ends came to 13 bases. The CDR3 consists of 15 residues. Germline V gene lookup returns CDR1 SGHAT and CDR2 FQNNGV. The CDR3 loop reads CASSFTGHPKNIQYF. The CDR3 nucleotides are TGTGCCAGCAGCTTTACGGGACACCCAAAAAACATTCAGTACTTC.

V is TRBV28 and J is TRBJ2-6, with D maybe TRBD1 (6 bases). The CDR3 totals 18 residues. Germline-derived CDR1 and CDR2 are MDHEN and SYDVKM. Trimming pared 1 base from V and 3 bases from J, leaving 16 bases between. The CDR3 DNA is TGTGCCAGCAGTTTATTTGGGACACGCTTTGGTGGGGCCAACGTCCTGACTTTC. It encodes CASSLFGTRFGGANVLTF. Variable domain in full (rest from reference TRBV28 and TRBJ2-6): DVKVTQSSRYLVKRTGEKVFLECVQDMDHENMFWYRQDPGLGLRLIYFSYDVKMKEKGDIPEGYSVSREKKERFSLILESASTNQTSMYLCASSLFGTRFGGANVLTFGAGSRLTVL.

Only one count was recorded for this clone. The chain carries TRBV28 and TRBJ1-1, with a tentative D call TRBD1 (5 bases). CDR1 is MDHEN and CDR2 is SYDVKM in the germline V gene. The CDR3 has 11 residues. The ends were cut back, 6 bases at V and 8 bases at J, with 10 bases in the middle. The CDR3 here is CASSGGEEAFF. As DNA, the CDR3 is TGTGCCAGCAGCGGGGGGGAGGAAGCTTTCTTT.

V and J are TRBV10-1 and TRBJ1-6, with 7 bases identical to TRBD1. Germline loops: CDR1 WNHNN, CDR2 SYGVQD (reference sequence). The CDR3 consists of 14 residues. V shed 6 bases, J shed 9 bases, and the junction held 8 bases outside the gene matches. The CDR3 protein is CASSRDRAGSPLHF. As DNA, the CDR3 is TGCGCCAGCAGCCGCGACAGGGCAGGTTCACCCCTCCACTTT.

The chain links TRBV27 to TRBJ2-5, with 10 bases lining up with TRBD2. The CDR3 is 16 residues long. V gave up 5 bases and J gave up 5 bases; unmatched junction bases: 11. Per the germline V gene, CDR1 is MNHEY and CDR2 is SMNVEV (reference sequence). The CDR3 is CASSLTAGGPVETQYF. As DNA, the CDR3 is TGTGCCAGCAGTCTCACAGCGGGAGGGCCAGTGGAGACCCAGTACTTC.

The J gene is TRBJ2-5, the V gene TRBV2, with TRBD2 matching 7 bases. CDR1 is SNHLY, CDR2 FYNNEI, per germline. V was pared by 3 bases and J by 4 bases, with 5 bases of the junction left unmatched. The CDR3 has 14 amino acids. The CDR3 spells CASSDFGGRETQYF. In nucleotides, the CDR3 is TGTGCCAGCAGTGATTTCGGCGGGAGAGAGACCCAGTACTTC.

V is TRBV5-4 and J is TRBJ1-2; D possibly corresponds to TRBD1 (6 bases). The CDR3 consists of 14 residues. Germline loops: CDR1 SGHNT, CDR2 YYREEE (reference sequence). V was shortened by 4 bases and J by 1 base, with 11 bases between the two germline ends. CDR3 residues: CASSPDSLNYGYTF. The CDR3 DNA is TGTGCCAGCAGCCCGGACAGCCTTAACTATGGCTACACCTTC.

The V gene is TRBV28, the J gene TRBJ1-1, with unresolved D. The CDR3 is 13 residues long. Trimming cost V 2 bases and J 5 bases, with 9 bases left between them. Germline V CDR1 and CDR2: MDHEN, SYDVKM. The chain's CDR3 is CASSLVRRTEAFF. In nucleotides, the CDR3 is TGTGCCAGCAGTTTAGTCCGGCGGACTGAAGCTTTCTTT.

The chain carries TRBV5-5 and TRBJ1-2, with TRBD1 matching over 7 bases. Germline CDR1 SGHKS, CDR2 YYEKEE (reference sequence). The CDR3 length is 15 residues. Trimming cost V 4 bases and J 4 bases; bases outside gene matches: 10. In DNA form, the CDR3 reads TGTGCCAGCAGCGGTCTAAGACAGGGTCTCTATGGCTACACCTTC. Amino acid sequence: CASSGLRQGLYGYTF.

This CDR3 is CASSFRLRGIQPQHF. CDR3 bases: TGTGCCAGCAGTTTTCGCCTCCGGGGGATTCAGCCCCAGCATTTT. This chain uses TRBV28 with TRBJ1-5, with D possibly being TRBD1 (5 bases). This CDR3 region has 15 residues. V lost 3 bases and J lost 6, with 15 bases in between. CDR1 MDHEN and CDR2 SYDVKM come from the germline V gene.

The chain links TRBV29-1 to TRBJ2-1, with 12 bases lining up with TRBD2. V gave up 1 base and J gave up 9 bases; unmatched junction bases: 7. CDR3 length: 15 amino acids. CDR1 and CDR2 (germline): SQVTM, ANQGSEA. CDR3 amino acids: CSVEVLTSGSSEQFF. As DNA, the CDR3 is TGCAGCGTTGAAGTCTTGACTAGCGGGAGTAGTGAGCAGTTCTTC.

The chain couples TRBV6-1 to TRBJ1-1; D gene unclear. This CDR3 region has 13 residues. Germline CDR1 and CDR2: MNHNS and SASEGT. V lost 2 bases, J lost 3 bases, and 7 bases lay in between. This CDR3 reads CASSETGHTEAFF. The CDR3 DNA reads TGTGCCAGCAGTGAAACGGGTCACACTGAAGCTTTCTTT.

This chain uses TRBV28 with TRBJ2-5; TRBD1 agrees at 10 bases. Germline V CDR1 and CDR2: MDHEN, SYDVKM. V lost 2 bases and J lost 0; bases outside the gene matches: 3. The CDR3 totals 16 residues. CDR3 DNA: TGTGCCAGCAGTTTAGGGGGACAGGGGAACCAAGAGACCCAGTACTTC. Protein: CASSLGGQGNQETQYF. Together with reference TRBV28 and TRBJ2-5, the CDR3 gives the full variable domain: DVKVTQSSRYLVKRTGEKVFLECVQDMDHENMFWYRQDPGLGLRLIYFSYDVKMKEKGDIPEGYSVSREKKERFSLILESASTNQTSMYLCASSLGGQGNQETQYFGPGTRLLVL.

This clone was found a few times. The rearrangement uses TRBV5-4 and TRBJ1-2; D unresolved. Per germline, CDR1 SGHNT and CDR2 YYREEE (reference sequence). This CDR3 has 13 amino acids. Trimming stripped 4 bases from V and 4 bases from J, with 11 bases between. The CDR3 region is CASSTDTTYGYTF. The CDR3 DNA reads TGTGCCAGCAGCACCGACACCACCTATGGCTACACCTTC.

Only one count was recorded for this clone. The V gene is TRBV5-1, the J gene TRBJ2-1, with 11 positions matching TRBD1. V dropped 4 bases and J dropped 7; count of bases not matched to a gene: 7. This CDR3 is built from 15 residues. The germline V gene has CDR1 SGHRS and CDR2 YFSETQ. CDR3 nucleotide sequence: TGCGCCAGCAGCAACGGACAGGGGGCGGGAAATGAGCAGTTCTTC. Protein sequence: CASSNGQGAGNEQFF.

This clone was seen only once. The CDR3 DNA reads TGCGCCAGCAGCGAACCCGGGGGGAGCACTGAAGCTTTCTTT. This gives the protein CASSEPGGSTEAFF. The chain combines TRBV5-1 with TRBJ1-1, with D possibly TRBD1 on 5 matching bases. Germline V gives CDR1 SGHRS, CDR2 YFSETQ. V was cut by 4 bases and J by 4 bases, with 14 bases left in between. The CDR3 is made up of 14 amino acids.

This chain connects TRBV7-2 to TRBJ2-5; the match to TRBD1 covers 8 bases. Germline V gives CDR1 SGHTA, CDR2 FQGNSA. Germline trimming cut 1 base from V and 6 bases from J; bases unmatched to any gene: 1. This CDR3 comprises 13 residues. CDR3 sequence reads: CASSLGTGKTQYF. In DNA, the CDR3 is TGTGCCAGCAGCTTAGGGACAGGGAAGACCCAGTACTTC.

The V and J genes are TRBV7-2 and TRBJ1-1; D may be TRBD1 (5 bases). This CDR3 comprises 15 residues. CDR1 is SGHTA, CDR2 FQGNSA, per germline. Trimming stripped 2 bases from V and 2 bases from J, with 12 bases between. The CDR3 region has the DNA TGTGCCAGCAGCTTAATAGGGCAGGGAAACACTGAAGCTTTCTTT. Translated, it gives CASSLIGQGNTEAFF.

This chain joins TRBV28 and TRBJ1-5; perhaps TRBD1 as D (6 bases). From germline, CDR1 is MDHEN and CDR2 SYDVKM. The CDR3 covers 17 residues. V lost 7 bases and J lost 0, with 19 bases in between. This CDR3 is CASTAYREGYSNQPQHF. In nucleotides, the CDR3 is TGTGCCAGCACCGCTTACAGGGAAGGATATAGCAATCAGCCCCAGCATTTT.

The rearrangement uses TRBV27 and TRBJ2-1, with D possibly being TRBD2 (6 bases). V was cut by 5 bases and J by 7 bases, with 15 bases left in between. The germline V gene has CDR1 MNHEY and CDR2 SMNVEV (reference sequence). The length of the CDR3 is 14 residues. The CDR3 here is CASSDGGVVNEQFF. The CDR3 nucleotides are TGTGCCAGCAGTGACGGCGGGGTGGTGAATGAGCAGTTCTTC.

CDR3 region: CATSRDPTLQNTEAFF. CDR3 nucleotides: TGTGCCACCAGCAGAGATCCGACTCTTCAAAACACTGAAGCTTTCTTT. The V gene is TRBV15, the J gene TRBJ1-1; D is uncertain. CDR1 and CDR2 from the germline V gene are LNHNV and YYDKDF (reference sequence). Trimming removed 0 bases at V and 2 bases at J, with 13 bases between. This CDR3 comprises 16 residues.

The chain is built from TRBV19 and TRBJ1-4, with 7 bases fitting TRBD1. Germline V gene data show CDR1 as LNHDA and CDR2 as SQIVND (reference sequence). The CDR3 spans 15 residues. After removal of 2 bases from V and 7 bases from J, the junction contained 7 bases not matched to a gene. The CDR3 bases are TGTGCCAGTAGTATATCCGGGACAGTTACTGAAAAACTGTTTTTT. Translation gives CASSISGTVTEKLFF. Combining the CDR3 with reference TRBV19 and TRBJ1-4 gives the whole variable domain DGGITQSPKYLFRKEGQNVTLSCEQNLNHDAMYWYRQDPGQGLRLIYYSQIVNDFQKGDIAEGYSVSREKKESFPLTVTSAQKNPTAFYLCASSISGTVTEKLFFGSGTQLSVL.

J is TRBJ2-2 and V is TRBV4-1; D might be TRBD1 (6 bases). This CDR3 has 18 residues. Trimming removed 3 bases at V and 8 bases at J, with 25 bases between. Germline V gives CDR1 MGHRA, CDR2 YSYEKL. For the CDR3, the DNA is TGCGCCAGCAGCCACCCCACCTTAGACAGGATACCAGGGGGGGAGCTGTTTTTT. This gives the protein CASSHPTLDRIPGGELFF.

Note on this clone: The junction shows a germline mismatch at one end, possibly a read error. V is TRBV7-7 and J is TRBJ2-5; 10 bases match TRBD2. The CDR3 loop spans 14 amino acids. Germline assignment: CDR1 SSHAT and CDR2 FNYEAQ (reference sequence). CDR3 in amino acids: CASSPETSGETQYF. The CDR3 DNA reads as TGTGCTAGCAGCCCAGAGACTAGCGGGGAGACCCAGTACTTC. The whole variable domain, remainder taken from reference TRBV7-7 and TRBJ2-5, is GAGVSQSPRYKVTKRGQDVTLRCDPISSHATLYWYQQALGQGPEFLTYFNYEAQPDKSGLPSDRFSAERPEGSISTLTIQRTEQRDSAMYRCASSPETSGETQYFGPGTRLLVL.